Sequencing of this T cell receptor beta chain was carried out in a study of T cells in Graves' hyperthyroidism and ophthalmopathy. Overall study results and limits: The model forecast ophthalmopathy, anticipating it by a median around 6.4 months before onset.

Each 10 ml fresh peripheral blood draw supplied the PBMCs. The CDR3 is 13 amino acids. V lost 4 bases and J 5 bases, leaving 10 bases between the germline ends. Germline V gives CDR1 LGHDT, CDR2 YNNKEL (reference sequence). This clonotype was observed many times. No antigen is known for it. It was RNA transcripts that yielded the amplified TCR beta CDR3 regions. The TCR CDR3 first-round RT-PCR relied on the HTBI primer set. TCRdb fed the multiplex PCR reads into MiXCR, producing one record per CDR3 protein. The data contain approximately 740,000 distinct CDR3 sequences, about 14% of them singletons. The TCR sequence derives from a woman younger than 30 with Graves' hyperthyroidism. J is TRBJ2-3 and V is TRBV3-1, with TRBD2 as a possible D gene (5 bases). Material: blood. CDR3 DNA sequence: TGTGCCAGCAGCCTCCGTGCGGGAGATACGCAGTATTTT. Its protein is CASSLRAGDTQYF.